This T cell receptor beta chain was profiled in a study of shared clonotypes between healthy human individuals. Study observations and caveats: Non-shared clonotypes displayed generation probabilities falling below those of clonotypes present in all four donors. The study found about 4.6% of naive CD4 clonotypes shared across four donors.

Comment on this clone: What it binds is not known.

Terminally differentiated effector memory CD45RA+ cells were left out of the naive CD8 fraction, which was CD45RO-negative and positively selected for CCR7. An assay was performed, and its level was deep. The repertoire was sequenced with immunoSEQ multiplex PCR; TCRdb's copy has only in-frame clones and lacks some. The sample contains about 2.1 million clones, roughly 95% of which appear only once. CDR1 and CDR2 (germline): SGDLS, YYNGEE. The CDR3 runs to 15 residues. The V and J ends lost 4 bases and 1 base respectively, with 14 bases between them. J is TRBJ1-1 and V is TRBV9; no definite D call. Sequenced: naive CD8+ T cells from PBMCs. The origin of this receptor is a man younger than 35 in good health. Some clones in this sample may be carry-over from other donors' samples. CDR3 sequence reads: CASSPTAPRNTEAFF. The CDR3 bases are TGTGCCAGCAGCCCAACCGCCCCCCGGAACACTGAAGCTTTCTTT.